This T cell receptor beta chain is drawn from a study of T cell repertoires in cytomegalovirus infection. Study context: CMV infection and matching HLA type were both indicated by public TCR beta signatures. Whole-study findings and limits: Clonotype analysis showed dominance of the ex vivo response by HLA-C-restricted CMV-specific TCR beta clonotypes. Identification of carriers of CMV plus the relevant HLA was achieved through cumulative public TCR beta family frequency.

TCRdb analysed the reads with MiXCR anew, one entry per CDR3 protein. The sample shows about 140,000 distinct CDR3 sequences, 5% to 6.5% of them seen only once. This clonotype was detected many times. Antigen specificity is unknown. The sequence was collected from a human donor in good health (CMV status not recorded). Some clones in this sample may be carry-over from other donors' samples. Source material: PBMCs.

The CDR3 bases are TGTGCCAGCAGTTCGACAGGGGGGACTGAAGCTTTCTTT. It specifies CASSSTGGTEAFF. The rearrangement uses TRBV12-3 or TRBV12-4 and TRBJ1-1, with TRBD1 matching 9 bases. The trim removed 4 bases at V and 5 bases at J, leaving 2 bases unmatched. CDR3 length: 13 amino acids.